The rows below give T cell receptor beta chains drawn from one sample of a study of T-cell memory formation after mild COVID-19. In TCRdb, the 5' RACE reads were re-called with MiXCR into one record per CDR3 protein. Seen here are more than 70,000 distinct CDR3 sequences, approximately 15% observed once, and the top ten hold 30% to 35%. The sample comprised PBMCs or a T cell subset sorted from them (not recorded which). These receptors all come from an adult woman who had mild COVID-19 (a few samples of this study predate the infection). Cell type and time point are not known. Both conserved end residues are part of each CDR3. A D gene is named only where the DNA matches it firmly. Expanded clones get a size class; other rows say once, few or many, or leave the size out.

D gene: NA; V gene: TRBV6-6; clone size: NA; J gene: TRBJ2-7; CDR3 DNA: TGTGCCAGCAGTCCAGGGCACGGGTACGAGCAGTACTTC; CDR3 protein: CASSPGHGYEQYF
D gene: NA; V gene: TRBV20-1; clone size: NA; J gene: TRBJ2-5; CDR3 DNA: TGCAGTGCTAGAGAGAGAGACAGACCTCCTAGGAAAGAGACCCAGTACTTC; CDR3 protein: CSARERDRPPRKETQYF
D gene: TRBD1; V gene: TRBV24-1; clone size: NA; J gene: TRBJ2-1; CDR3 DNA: TGTGCCACCAGTGATAGGACAGGGGGTGCCTACAATGAGCAGTTCTTC; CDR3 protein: CATSDRTGGAYNEQFF
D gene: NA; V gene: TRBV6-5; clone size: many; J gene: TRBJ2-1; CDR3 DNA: TGTGCCACAGGGGTTGGGTTTTACAATGAGCAGTTCTTC; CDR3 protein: CATGVGFYNEQFF
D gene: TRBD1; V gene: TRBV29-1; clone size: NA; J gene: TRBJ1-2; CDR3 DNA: TGCAGCGTTGAGGTCCGGGACAGGGGGATTGTCGGCTATGGCTACACCTTC; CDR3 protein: CSVEVRDRGIVGYGYTF
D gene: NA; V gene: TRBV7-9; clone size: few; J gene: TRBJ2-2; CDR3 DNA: TGTGCCAGCAGCTTAGGAGCCGGGGAGCTGTTTTTT; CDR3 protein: CASSLGAGELFF
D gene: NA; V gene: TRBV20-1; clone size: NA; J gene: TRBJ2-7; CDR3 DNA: TGCAGTGCTAGAGTGGAGCGGACCTACGAGCAGTACTTC; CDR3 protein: CSARVERTYEQYF
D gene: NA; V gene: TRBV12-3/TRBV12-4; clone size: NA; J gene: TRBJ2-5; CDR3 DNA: TGTGCCAGCAGTTTAGGAGTTGTCGGTAGAGAGACCCAGTACTTC; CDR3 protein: CASSLGVVGRETQYF
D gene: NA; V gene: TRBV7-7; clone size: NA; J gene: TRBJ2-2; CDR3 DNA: TGTGCTAGCAGCACGGACCTTCCTACCGGGGAGCTGTTTTTT; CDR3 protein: CASSTDLPTGELFF
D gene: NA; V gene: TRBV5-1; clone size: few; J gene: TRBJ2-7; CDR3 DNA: TGCGCCAGCAGCTTGGTCGGGCTTGCTGATTACGAGCAGTACTTC; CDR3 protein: CASSLVGLADYEQYF
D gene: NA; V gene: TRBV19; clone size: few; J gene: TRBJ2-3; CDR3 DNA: TGTGCCAGTAGTATAGTTCCAGGCACAGATACGCAGTATTTT; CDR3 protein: CASSIVPGTDTQYF
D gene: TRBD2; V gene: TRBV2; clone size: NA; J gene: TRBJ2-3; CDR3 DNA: TGTGCCAGCAGTGTTGGGGCTAGCGGGGCCCCAGATACGCAGTATTTT; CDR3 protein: CASSVGASGAPDTQYF
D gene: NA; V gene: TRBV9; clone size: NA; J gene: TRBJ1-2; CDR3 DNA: TGTGCCAGCAGCGTTGGCAGGGTAGCTAACTATGGCTACACCTTC; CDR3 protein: CASSVGRVANYGYTF
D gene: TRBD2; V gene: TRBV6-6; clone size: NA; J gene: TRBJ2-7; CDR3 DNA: TGTGCCAGCAGTTACGGACTAGCGGCCTACGAGAAGTACTTC; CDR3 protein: CASSYGLAAYEKYF
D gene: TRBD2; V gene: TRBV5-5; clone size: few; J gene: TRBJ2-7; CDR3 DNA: TGTGCCAGCGAGCGGGAGGAGGCGTGGGAGCAGTACTTC; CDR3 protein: CASEREEAWEQYF
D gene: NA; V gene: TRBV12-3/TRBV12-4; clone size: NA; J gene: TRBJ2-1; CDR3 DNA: TGTGCCAGCAGTTTAGATGGGGGTACTGACAATGAGCAGTTCTTC; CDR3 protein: CASSLDGGTDNEQFF
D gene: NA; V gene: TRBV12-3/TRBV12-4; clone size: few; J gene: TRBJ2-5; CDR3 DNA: TGTGCCAGCAGTTTAGAGGGGTTCGAGACCCAGTACTTC; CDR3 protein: CASSLEGFETQYF
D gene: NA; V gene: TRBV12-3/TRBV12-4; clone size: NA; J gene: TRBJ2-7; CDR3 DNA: TGTGCCAGCAGTTTAGATGAGGGCATCTACGAGCAGTACTTC; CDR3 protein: CASSLDEGIYEQYF
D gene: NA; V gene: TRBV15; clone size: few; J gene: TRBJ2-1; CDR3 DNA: TGTGCCACCAGCAGAATACCCGGCACGAGCTCCTACAATGAGCAGTTCTTC; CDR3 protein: CATSRIPGTSSYNEQFF
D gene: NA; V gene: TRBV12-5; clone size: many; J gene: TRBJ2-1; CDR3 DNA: TGTGCTAGTGGTTTGTCTTGGGGTGGGGATGAGCAGTTCTTC; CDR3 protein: CASGLSWGGDEQFF
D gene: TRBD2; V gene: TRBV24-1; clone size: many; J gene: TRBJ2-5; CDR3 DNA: TGTGCCACCGGGACTAGCGGGACCCAGTACTTC; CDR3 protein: CATGTSGTQYF
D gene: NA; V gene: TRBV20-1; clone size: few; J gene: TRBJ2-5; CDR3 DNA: TGCAGTGCTAGAGATGACGAGACCCAGTACTTC; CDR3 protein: CSARDDETQYF
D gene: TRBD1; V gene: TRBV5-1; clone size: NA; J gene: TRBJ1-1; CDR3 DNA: TGCGCCAGCAGCGCCGACAGGGATACTGAAGCTTTCTTT; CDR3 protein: CASSADRDTEAFF
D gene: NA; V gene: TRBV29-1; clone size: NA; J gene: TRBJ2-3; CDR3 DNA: TGCAGCGGCCGGGAGAGAACAGATACGCAGTATTTT; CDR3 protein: CSGRERTDTQYF
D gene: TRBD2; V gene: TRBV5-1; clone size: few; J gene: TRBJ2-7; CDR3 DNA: TGCGCCAGCAGCGGGATTAGCGGGGCCTACGAGCAGTACTTC; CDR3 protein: CASSGISGAYEQYF
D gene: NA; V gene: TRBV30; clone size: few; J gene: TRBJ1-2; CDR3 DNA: TGTGCCTGGAGCGGTACTCCAGGATTACAGGGATATGGCTACACCTTC; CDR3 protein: CAWSGTPGLQGYGYTF
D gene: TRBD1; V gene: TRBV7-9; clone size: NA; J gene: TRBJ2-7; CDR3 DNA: TGTGCCAGCAGCTTTCCGGACAGGGGGAGCGGGCCCTACGAGCAGTACTTC; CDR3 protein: CASSFPDRGSGPYEQYF
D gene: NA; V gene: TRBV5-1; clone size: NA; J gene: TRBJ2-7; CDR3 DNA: TGCGCCAGCAGCTTCAGGGGGGATACCTACGAGCAGTACTTC; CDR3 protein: CASSFRGDTYEQYF
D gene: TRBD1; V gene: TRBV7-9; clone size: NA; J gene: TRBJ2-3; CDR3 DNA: TGTGCCAGCAGCTTAGCCCTGCCCGGGACAGGGGACGGCACAGATACGCAGTATTTT; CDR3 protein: CASSLALPGTGDGTDTQYF
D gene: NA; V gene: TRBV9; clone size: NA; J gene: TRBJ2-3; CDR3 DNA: TGTGCCAGCAGCGTAGGGGGAGATACGCAGTATTTT; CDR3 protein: CASSVGGDTQYF
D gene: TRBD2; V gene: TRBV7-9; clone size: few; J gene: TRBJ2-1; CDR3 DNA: TGTGCCAGCAGCTTTGTAACTAGCGGGATCGATGAGCAGTTCTTC; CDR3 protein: CASSFVTSGIDEQFF
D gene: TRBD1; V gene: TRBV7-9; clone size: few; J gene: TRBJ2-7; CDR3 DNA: TGTGCCAGCAGCGGCCGGGACAGGGTAAACGAGCAGTACTTC; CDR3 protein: CASSGRDRVNEQYF
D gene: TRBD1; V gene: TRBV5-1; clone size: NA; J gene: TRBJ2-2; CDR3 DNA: TGCGCCAGCAGCTTCGAGACAGGGGGCACCGGGGAGCTGTTTTTT; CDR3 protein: CASSFETGGTGELFF
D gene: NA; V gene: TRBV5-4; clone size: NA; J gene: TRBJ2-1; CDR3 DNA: TGTGCCAGCAGCTTGGTCACAGGCCAGCAGTTCTTC; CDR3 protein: CASSLVTGQQFF
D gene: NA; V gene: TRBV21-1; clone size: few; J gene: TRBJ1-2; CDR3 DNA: TGTGCCAGCAGCAAGACCACGCCCACAGGCTATGGCTACACCTTC; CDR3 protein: CASSKTTPTGYGYTF
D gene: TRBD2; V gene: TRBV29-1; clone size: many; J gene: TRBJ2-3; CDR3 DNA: TGCAGCGTTGAAGATCCGGGACTAGCGGGGCCAGATACGCAGTATTTT; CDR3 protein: CSVEDPGLAGPDTQYF
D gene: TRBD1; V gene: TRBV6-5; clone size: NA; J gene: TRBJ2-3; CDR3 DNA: TGTGCCAGCAGTTCCGACAGGGGCTATGAAATTGGAACAGATACGCAGTATTTT; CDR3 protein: CASSSDRGYEIGTDTQYF
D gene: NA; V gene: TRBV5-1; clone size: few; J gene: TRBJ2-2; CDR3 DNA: TGCGCCACCAGAGACTCGACAACGAACACCGGGGAGCTGTTTTTT; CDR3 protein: CATRDSTTNTGELFF
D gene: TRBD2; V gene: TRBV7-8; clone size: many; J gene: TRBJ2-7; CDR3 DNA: TGTGCCAGCAGCTTAGCAAGCGGGGTCTACGAGCAGTACTTC; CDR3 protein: CASSLASGVYEQYF
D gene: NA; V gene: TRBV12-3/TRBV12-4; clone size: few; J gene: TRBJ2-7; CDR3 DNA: TGTGCCAGCAGCCCCGAGGGTTACGAGCAGTACTTC; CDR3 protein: CASSPEGYEQYF
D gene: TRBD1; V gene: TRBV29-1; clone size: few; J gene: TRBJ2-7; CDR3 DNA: TGCAGCGTTGAGTTAGCAGGCAGGGGGTACGAGCAGTACTTC; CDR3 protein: CSVELAGRGYEQYF
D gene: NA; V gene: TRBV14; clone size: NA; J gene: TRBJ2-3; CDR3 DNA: TGTGCCAGCAGCCAAGAGCCGGGGATTAGCACAGATACGCAGTATTTT; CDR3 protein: CASSQEPGISTDTQYF
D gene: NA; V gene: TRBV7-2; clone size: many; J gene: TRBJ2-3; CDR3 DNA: TGTGCCAGCAGCTTATGGACTAGCACAGATACGCAGTATTTT; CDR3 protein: CASSLWTSTDTQYF
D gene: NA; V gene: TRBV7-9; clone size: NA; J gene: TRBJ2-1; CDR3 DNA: TGTGCCAGCAGCTTAGAAGATCTCGAGCAGTTCTTC; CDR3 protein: CASSLEDLEQFF
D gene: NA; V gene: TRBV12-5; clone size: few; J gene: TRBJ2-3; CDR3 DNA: TGTGCTAGTGGTTTGCCTGATATTGAGCCTGGAGATACGCAGTATTTT; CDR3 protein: CASGLPDIEPGDTQYF
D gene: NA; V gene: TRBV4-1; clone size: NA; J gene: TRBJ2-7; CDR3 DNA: TGCGCCAGCAGCCCCAGCCCCCTTGGCAGATCCTACGAGCAGTACTTC; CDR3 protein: CASSPSPLGRSYEQYF